The 15 T cell receptor beta chains below all came from one sample that was sequenced in a study of blood T cell repertoires in COVID-19 (dated by TCRdb to 2018 to 2021). The method was the immunoSEQ multiplex PCR assay. TCRdb obtained this table from immuneACCESS and retained in-frame rearrangements with V and J assigned. These tables miss some clones; where compared with another copy, unresolved V genes account for less than half of the shortfall, and the remainder is unexplained. The sample includes some 62,000 clones, with less than 80% observed a single time. The ten largest clones capture roughly 18% of the sample. Sequenced: peripheral blood. These receptors all stem from a man aged 55 to 70 with acute or convalescent COVID-19.

This clone was observed a single time. The chain uses TRBV12-2 and TRBJ2-5; the table's D call, TRBD1, has no DNA check behind it. TRBV12-2 is flagged as a pseudogene. The CDR3 extends over 15 amino acids. The CDR3 is CASRSPRDNQETQYF. The CDR3 bases are TGTGCAAGTCGCTCGCCCCGGGACAACCAAGAGACCCAGTACTTC.

In this sample, this clone turned up a few times. V and J are TRBV2 and TRBJ1-5; TRBD1 matches 9 bases. Germline V CDR1 and CDR2: SNHLY, FYNNEI. The CDR3 sequence is 16 residues long. V was pared by 6 bases and J by 2 bases, with 8 bases of the junction left unmatched. The CDR3 here is CASRRTGARGNQPQHF. DNA for the CDR3: TGTGCCAGCAGGCGGACAGGGGCTAGGGGCAATCAGCCCCAGCATTTT.

The rearrangement uses TRBV5-1 and TRBJ1-2; 9 nucleotides agree with TRBD1. This CDR3 has 13 amino acids. Germline V gene data show CDR1 as SGHRS and CDR2 as YFSETQ. With V trimmed by 2 bases and J by 5 bases, 1 base remained unmatched. CDR3 sequence (DNA): TGCGCCAGCAGCTTACAGGGGGCTTATGGCTACACCTTC. It encodes CASSLQGAYGYTF.

The chain recombines TRBV11-3 with TRBJ2-1; 7 bases are a match to TRBD1. This CDR3 contains 14 residues. Trimming cost V 5 bases and J 1 base; bases outside gene matches: 2. The germline V gene has CDR1 SGHNT and CDR2 YENEEA. Here the CDR3 DNA reads TGTGCCAGCAGCCGACAGGGTTCCTACAATGAGCAGTTCTTC. Amino acids: CASSRQGSYNEQFF.

This clone was seen a handful of times. CDR3 loop: CASSPTESYNEQFF. CDR3 DNA: TGTGCCAGCAGCCCGACTGAATCCTACAATGAGCAGTTCTTC. V and J are TRBV5-6 and TRBJ2-1; D unresolved. CDR1 is SGHDT, CDR2 YYEEEE, per germline. V lost 4 bases and J 1 base, leaving 9 bases between the germline ends. The CDR3 has 14 residues.

This chain links TRBV11-3 with TRBJ2-3, with TRBD2 matching over 10 bases. Germline lookup yields CDR1 SGHNT and CDR2 YENEEA. The CDR3 consists of 15 residues. J gave up 1 base and V 4 bases, and 2 bases lay outside the gene matches. The CDR3 region has the DNA TGTGCCAGCAGCTCGCTAGCGGGAGGCACAGATACGCAGTATTTT. This sequence encodes CASSSLAGGTDTQYF.

The J gene is TRBJ1-2, the V gene TRBV30; 8 nucleotides align to TRBD1. This CDR3 spans 15 amino acids. CDR1 and CDR2 (germline): GTSNPN, SVGIG (reference sequence). V shed 3 bases and J 5 bases; nucleotides not matched to a gene: 11. CDR3 residues: CAWRQGQGRWYGYTF. The DNA of the CDR3 is TGTGCCTGGAGGCAAGGACAGGGCCGCTGGTATGGCTACACCTTC.

A single count supports this clone. The V gene is TRBV28, the J gene TRBJ1-2; TRBD1 matches 7 bases. CDR3 length: 14 amino acids. Germline V gene data show CDR1 as MDHEN and CDR2 as SYDVKM. J gave up 7 bases and V 6 bases, and 11 bases lay outside the gene matches. For the CDR3, the DNA is TGTGCCAGCAGCCAAATGACAGGGCTAGGTGGCTACACCTTC. Its protein is CASSQMTGLGGYTF.

The chain recombines TRBV27 with TRBJ2-7; 14 bases map to TRBD2. The length of the CDR3 is 14 residues. Losses at the gene ends were 8 bases for V and 4 bases for J; bases not matched to a gene: 4. Germline V gene sequence: CDR1 MNHEY, CDR2 SMNVEV (reference sequence). The CDR3: CASGTSGRPYEQYF. The CDR3 region has the DNA TGTGCCAGCGGGACTAGCGGGAGACCTTACGAGCAGTACTTC.

The J gene is TRBJ1-6, the V gene TRBV11-2, with TRBD1 identical over 8 bases. CDR3 length: 15 amino acids. The junction had 9 bases not matched to a gene; V was cut back by 5 bases and J by 9 bases. Germline assignment: CDR1 SGHAT and CDR2 FQNNGV. This CDR3 reads CASSPTQGALSPLHF. The CDR3 DNA reads TGTGCCAGCAGCCCGACCCAGGGGGCGCTTTCACCCCTCCACTTT.

As to this clone: This same CDR3 is encoded by further DNA sequences in the sample. This chain links TRBV5-1 with TRBJ2-4; D might be TRBD1 (6 bases). The CDR3 consists of 14 residues. Per germline, CDR1 SGHRS and CDR2 YFSETQ. V was pared by 1 base and J by 6 bases, with 11 bases between. This CDR3 is CASSLKQGGNIQYF. DNA of the CDR3: TGCGCCAGCAGCTTGAAACAGGGCGGAAACATTCAGTACTTC.

The V and J genes are TRBV5-1 and TRBJ2-7, with D possibly being TRBD2 (5 bases). Germline CDR1 reads SGHRS; CDR2 reads YFSETQ. This CDR3 comprises 13 residues. V was cut by 4 bases and J by 3 bases, with 11 bases left in between. CDR3 in DNA: TGCGCCAGCAGCGATTCGGGAAGCTACGAGCAGTACTTC. This translates into CASSDSGSYEQYF.

V is TRBV9 and J is TRBJ1-1, with D uncertain. With 0 bases removed from V and 4 bases from J, the gap between germline ends came to 7 bases. Germline CDR1 SGDLS, CDR2 YYNGEE. This CDR3 has 13 amino acids. The CDR3 DNA reads TGTGCCAGCAGCGTAGTTGGGAGCACTGAAGCTTTCTTT. Translated: CASSVVGSTEAFF. Drawing the rest from reference TRBV9 and TRBJ1-1, the complete variable domain is DSGVTQTPKHLITATGQRVTLRCSPRSGDLSVYWYQQSLDQGLQFLIQYYNGEERAKGNILERFSAQQFPDLHSELNLSSLELGDSALYFCASSVVGSTEAFFGQGTRLTVV.

V and J are TRBV7-3 and TRBJ2-2; no definite D call. This CDR3 region has 17 residues. V was cut by 2 bases and J by 1 base, with 14 bases left in between. CDR1 and CDR2 (germline): SGHTA, FQGTGA. The CDR3, as DNA: TGTGCCAGCAGCTTATCGGCCGCCCGACTGAACACCGGGGAGCTGTTTTTT. The encoded protein is CASSLSAARLNTGELFF. Full variable domain (rest looked up from reference TRBV7-3 and TRBJ2-2): GAGVSQTPSNKVTEKGKYVELRCDPISGHTALYWYRQSLGQGPEFLIYFQGTGAADDSGLPNDRFFAVRPEGSVSTLKIQRTERGDSAVYLCASSLSAARLNTGELFFGEGSRLTVL.

The chain recombines TRBV10-2 with TRBJ1-5, with D perhaps matching TRBD1 (5 bases). CDR1 and CDR2 from the germline V gene are WSHSY and SAAADI. The CDR3 spans 13 residues. Between the trimmed V and J ends, which lost 4 bases and 3 bases, there was a span of 7 bases. The CDR3 region is CASSGQNNQPQHF. CDR3 bases: TGCGCCAGCAGTGGACAGAACAATCAGCCCCAGCATTTT.